A single sample is the source of the 27 T cell receptor beta chains below, sequenced in a study of blood T cell repertoires in COVID-19. This table comes from immunoSEQ multiplex PCR, and its TCRdb copy is limited to in-frame clones, with some not included. The data hold under 300,000 clones, with about 93% observed a single time. The sequencing input was PBMCs or T cells enriched from blood (not recorded which). The source is a woman in her late teens or twenties who had recovered from COVID-19.

The V gene is TRBV3-1 (or the pseudogene TRBV3-2), the J gene TRBJ2-2, with 9 bases identical to TRBD2. The CDR3 has 22 residues. CDR1 is LGHDT and CDR2 is YNNKEL in the germline V gene (reference sequence). Trimming removed 2 bases from V and 6 bases from J; junction bases left unmatched: 25. The CDR3 sequence is CASSQSSVYHSGRPAIAGELFF. The CDR3 DNA is TGTGCCAGCAGCCAAAGCTCAGTATACCATAGCGGGAGACCGGCCATCGCCGGGGAGCTGTTTTTT.

The chain employs TRBV10-3 and TRBJ1-5; no clear D gene. Between the trimmed V and J ends, which lost 10 bases and 2 bases, there was a span of 15 bases. The CDR3 consists of 14 residues. Germline V lookup: CDR1 ENHRY, CDR2 SYGVKD. The CDR3 DNA sequence: TGTGCCACCCGCTTGGCAGGCGGCAATCAGCCCCAGCATTTT. Protein product: CATRLAGGNQPQHF.

The genes are TRBV7-2 and TRBJ2-5; 11 bases fit TRBD2. The ends lost 5 bases at V and 5 bases at J; junction bases unmatched: 10. The length of the CDR3 is 16 residues. Germline lookup yields CDR1 SGHTA and CDR2 FQGNSA. The CDR3 reads CASSPLAGGPSETQYF. The CDR3 DNA reads TGTGCCAGCAGCCCCTTAGCGGGGGGGCCTAGTGAGACCCAGTACTTC.

This clone has just a few counts. The gene calls are TRBV29-1 and TRBJ1-3; D call uncertain. Germline CDR1 SQVTM, CDR2 ANQGSEA. With 4 bases removed from V and 3 bases from J, the gap between germline ends came to 13 bases. The CDR3 runs to 14 residues. CDR3 amino acids: CSVVEESFGNTIYF. The CDR3 bases are TGCAGCGTTGTTGAAGAGTCCTTTGGAAACACCATATATTTT.

The rearrangement uses TRBV19 and TRBJ2-2; the match to TRBD1 covers 8 bases. The CDR3 consists of 15 residues. V gave up 8 bases and J gave up 3 bases; unmatched junction bases: 8. The germline gives CDR1 LNHDA, CDR2 SQIVND (reference sequence). For the CDR3, the DNA is TGTGCCAGTGACGACAGGGGTGGTGACACCGGGGAGCTGTTTTTT. Translating gives CASDDRGGDTGELFF. Full variable domain (rest looked up from reference TRBV19 and TRBJ2-2): DGGITQSPKYLFRKEGQNVTLSCEQNLNHDAMYWYRQDPGQGLRLIYYSQIVNDFQKGDIAEGYSVSREKKESFPLTVTSAQKNPTAFYLCASDDRGGDTGELFFGEGSRLTVL.

The V and J genes are TRBV7-3 and TRBJ1-1; D may be TRBD1 (5 bases). The V and J ends lost 5 bases and 0 bases respectively, with 7 bases between them. Germline V CDR1 and CDR2: SGHTA, FQGTGA. This CDR3 contains 13 residues. The CDR3 loop reads CASSQTVNTEAFF. CDR3 in DNA: TGTGCCAGCAGCCAGACAGTGAACACTGAAGCTTTCTTT.

The V gene is TRBV19, the J gene TRBJ2-7; the D is unclear. V lost 4 bases and J lost 6, with 10 bases in between. The CDR3 consists of 12 residues. The V gene's germline CDR1 is LNHDA and CDR2 SQIVND (reference sequence). The CDR3 here is CASSTASGEQYF. CDR3 nucleotide sequence: TGTGCCAGTAGTACTGCGTCTGGCGAGCAGTACTTC.

To note about this clone: Within the sample, other DNA sequences also encode this same CDR3. The chain combines TRBV6-5 with TRBJ1-4, with D possibly being TRBD1 (5 bases). With 6 bases removed from V and 8 bases from J, the gap between germline ends came to 10 bases. CDR1 and CDR2 (germline): MNHEY, SVGAGI. The CDR3 totals 12 residues. CDR3 DNA: TGTGCCAGCAGCCAGGGACTCGAAAAACTGTTTTTT. This codes for CASSQGLEKLFF.

The chain links TRBV19 to TRBJ2-3, with 11 bases that match TRBD1. Looked up from germline, CDR1 is LNHDA and CDR2 is SQIVND (reference sequence). The trim removed 5 bases at V and 3 bases at J, leaving 7 bases unmatched. The CDR3 spans 16 residues. The CDR3 here is CASSPRTGGLTDTQYF. The CDR3 DNA follows: TGTGCCAGTAGTCCCCGGACAGGGGGCCTGACAGATACGCAGTATTTT.

The rearrangement uses TRBV4-3 and TRBJ1-3; tentatively, D is TRBD1 (5 bases). Germline V gene lookup returns CDR1 LGHNA and CDR2 YSLEER. Trimming took 3 bases from V and 2 from J, leaving 8 bases between them. The CDR3 has 14 amino acids. In nucleotides, the CDR3 is TGCGCCAGCAGCCATTGGGGGGCTGGAAACACCATATATTTT. Its protein is CASSHWGAGNTIYF.

The rearrangement joins TRBV3-1 (or the pseudogene TRBV3-2) to TRBJ2-6, with D tentatively TRBD2 (6 bases). The CDR3 is 16 amino acids. The V end lost 5 bases, the J end lost 0 bases, and 11 bases lay between the germline ends. The germline V gene encodes CDR1 LGHDT and CDR2 YNNKEL (reference sequence). The CDR3 DNA follows: TGTGCCAGCAGCGCGGGACTCTACTCTGGGGCCAACGTCCTGACTTTC. Translated: CASSAGLYSGANVLTF.

The rearrangement links TRBV5-4 to TRBJ2-1; TRBD2 aligns across 7 bases. The CDR3 has 16 amino acids. CDR1 is SGHNT, CDR2 YYREEE, per germline (reference sequence). Unmatched junction bases numbered 15, after V lost 4 bases and J lost 8 bases. DNA for the CDR3: TGTGCCAGCAGCGTGGGTGGGGCGGGAGTTCTGTATGAGCAGTTCTTC. Residues: CASSVGGAGVLYEQFF.

The chain recombines TRBV24-1 with TRBJ1-2; 7 nucleotides agree with TRBD1. With V trimmed by 0 bases and J by 7 bases, 1 base remained unmatched. Germline V gene lookup returns CDR1 KGHDR and CDR2 SFDVKD. The CDR3 runs to 13 residues. CDR3: CATSDLKGAGYTF. In DNA form, the CDR3 reads TGTGCCACCAGTGATTTGAAGGGGGCTGGCTACACCTTC.

CDR3 nucleotides: TGTGCCAGCAGTCAAATTTCCCTATTAAACAGGGCTGTTTTAATCACTGAAGCTTTCTTT. Translation: CASSQISLLNRAVLITEAFF. V and J are TRBV14 and TRBJ1-1; a weak D match, TRBD1 (6 bases). Trimming left V 6 bases short and J 4 bases short, with 33 bases between. This CDR3 has 20 amino acids. Germline CDR1 reads SGHDN; CDR2 reads FVKESK.

The chain combines TRBV5-1 with TRBJ1-4, with a weak D call TRBD1 (6 bases). Germline V gene data show CDR1 as SGHRS and CDR2 as YFSETQ. The V end was cut by 3 bases, the J end by 0 bases, with 12 bases between. The CDR3 loop spans 16 amino acids. The CDR3 reads CASSWGRTATNEKLFF. The CDR3 bases are TGCGCCAGCAGCTGGGGTCGGACAGCAACTAATGAAAAACTGTTTTTT. The complete variable domain, with remaining parts taken from reference TRBV5-1 and TRBJ1-4, reads KAGVTQTPRYLIKTRGQQVTLSCSPISGHRSVSWYQQTPGQGLQFLFEYFSETQRNKGNFPGRFSGRQFSNSRSEMNVSTLELGDSALYLCASSWGRTATNEKLFFGSGTQLSVL.

This clone appeared a single time. This chain links TRBV12-3 or TRBV12-4 with TRBJ2-3; D uncertain. V lost 1 base and J lost 6, with 5 bases in between. The CDR3 runs to 12 residues. The CDR3 reads CASSLVEDTQYF. The CDR3 DNA follows: TGTGCCAGCAGTTTAGTTGAGGATACGCAGTATTTT.

The chain recombines TRBV6-5 with TRBJ1-1; D ambiguous. This CDR3 is built from 13 residues. With 0 bases removed from V and 7 bases from J, the gap between germline ends came to 9 bases. The V gene's germline CDR1 is MNHEY and CDR2 SVGAGI. In DNA form, the CDR3 reads TGTGCCAGCAGTTACTCTCCGGGAGGTGAAGCTTTCTTT. This translates into CASSYSPGGEAFF.

The chain has TRBV9 and TRBJ1-3; possibly TRBD1 for D (5 bases). Deletions cut 4 bases from V and 2 bases from J, with 10 bases between. Germline assignment: CDR1 SGDLS and CDR2 YYNGEE. There are 14 residues in the CDR3. The chain's CDR3 is CASSPQVAGNTIYF. The CDR3 DNA reads TGTGCCAGCAGCCCACAGGTGGCTGGAAACACCATATATTTT.

J is TRBJ1-1 and V is TRBV3-1 (or the pseudogene TRBV3-2); D unclear. Germline CDR1 is LGHDT and CDR2 is YNNKEL (reference sequence). CDR3 size: 13 residues. The V end lost 3 bases, the J end lost 1 base, and 6 bases lay between the germline ends. As DNA, the CDR3 is TGTGCCAGCAGCCACGGAGGGAACACTGAAGCTTTCTTT. This translates into CASSHGGNTEAFF.

The chain recombines TRBV6-5 with TRBJ1-1, with D maybe TRBD1 (5 bases). The CDR3 has 12 residues. Trimming removed 6 bases at V and 4 bases at J, with 9 bases between. CDR1 and CDR2 (germline): MNHEY, SVGAGI. The CDR3 region has the DNA TGTGCCAGCAGCCGCGGGGGCACTGAAGCTTTCTTT. Protein sequence: CASSRGGTEAFF.

The V gene is TRBV7-9, the J gene TRBJ1-2, with D maybe TRBD1 (5 bases). This CDR3 is built from 14 residues. Germline lookup yields CDR1 SEHNR and CDR2 FQNEAQ (reference sequence). V lost 1 base to trimming and J lost 9 bases, with 15 bases between them. The CDR3 nucleotides read TGTGCCAGCAGCTTAGATGGGGGGACTAGGAGCTACACCTTC. Translation: CASSLDGGTRSYTF.

This clone appeared once. The genes are TRBV15 and TRBJ2-7, with D maybe TRBD1 (6 bases). The germline gives CDR1 LNHNV, CDR2 YYDKDF (reference sequence). Deletions cut 3 bases from V and 6 bases from J, with 21 bases between. CDR3 length: 16 residues. This CDR3 reads CATSSATGTRLGEQYF. The CDR3 coding sequence is TGTGCCACCAGCAGCGCCACAGGGACCCGATTGGGCGAGCAGTACTTC.

The chain uses TRBV29-1 and TRBJ2-3; perhaps TRBD2 as D (7 bases). Trimming shortened V by 4 bases and J by 5 bases, and 16 bases separated the two germline ends. Germline V gives CDR1 SQVTM, CDR2 ANQGSEA. The CDR3 consists of 14 residues. The CDR3: CSVGGGVFVDTQYF. The CDR3 DNA is TGCAGCGTTGGAGGGGGGGTATTTGTAGATACGCAGTATTTT.

The rearrangement joins TRBV27 to TRBJ1-6; 9 bases are shared with TRBD1. This CDR3 spans 14 amino acids. Germline assignment: CDR1 MNHEY and CDR2 SMNVEV (reference sequence). J lost 10 bases, V lost 6 bases, and 7 bases had no gene match. The CDR3 bases are TGTGCCAGCAGGCCCGGGACAGGGCCCTCACCCCTCCACTTT. Amino acid sequence: CASRPGTGPSPLHF.

The rearrangement joins TRBV7-2 to TRBJ2-1, with D hard to call. This CDR3 region has 13 residues. CDR1 and CDR2 from the germline V gene are SGHTA and FQGNSA. Trimming shortened V by 2 bases and J by 8 bases, and 10 bases separated the two germline ends. The DNA of the CDR3 is TGTGCCAGCAGCTTAAGCCCGGTGCATGAGCAGTTCTTC. Translating it yields CASSLSPVHEQFF.

The V and J genes are TRBV2 and TRBJ1-5; tentative D call: TRBD1 (6 bases). This CDR3 is built from 12 residues. V lost 6 bases, J lost 4 bases, and 7 bases lay in between. Looked up from germline, CDR1 is SNHLY and CDR2 is FYNNEI. The CDR3 DNA sequence: TGTGCCAGCAGCCAGGGGAATCAGCCCCAGCATTTT. Translated: CASSQGNQPQHF.

The genes are TRBV12-3 or TRBV12-4 and TRBJ1-2; D is possibly TRBD1 (6 bases). The CDR3 has 13 amino acids. Trimming removed 3 bases from V and 7 bases from J, with 12 bases in between. The CDR3 region has the DNA TGTGCCAGCAGTTTCGGGGGGCTTGGTGGCTACACCTTC. Protein: CASSFGGLGGYTF.